This T cell receptor (beta chain) came from a study of shared clonotypes between healthy human individuals. Study summary: Each donor contributed plates that comprised three CD4 naive, three CD4 memory, two CD8 naive and one CD8 memory.

Findings and caveats of the study: Clonotypes which were not shared had lower generation probabilities than clonotypes that all four donors shared.

A note on this clone: Its antigen remains unknown.

The run depth of the assay was deep. TCRdb's copy holds only in-frame clones and misses some; the assay was immunoSEQ multiplex PCR. The table lists roughly 2.2 million clones, 85% to 95% of them singletons. The CDR3 loop spans 20 amino acids. The ends lost 4 bases at V and 1 base at J; junction bases unmatched: 9. CDR1 and CDR2 (germline): SGHRS, YFSETQ. The chain couples TRBV5-1 to TRBJ2-6; 15 bases line up with TRBD2. Sequences were obtained from naive CD4+ T cells from PBMCs. Described subset: CD45RA+ positively selected. The sequence derives from a man in his late teens or twenties in good health. Some clones in this sample may be carry-over from other donors' samples. The DNA for the CDR3 is TGCGCCAGCAGCCCCGCCGGACTAGCGGGAGGGCCGTCTGGGGCCAACGTCCTGACTTTC. Its translation: CASSPAGLAGGPSGANVLTF.